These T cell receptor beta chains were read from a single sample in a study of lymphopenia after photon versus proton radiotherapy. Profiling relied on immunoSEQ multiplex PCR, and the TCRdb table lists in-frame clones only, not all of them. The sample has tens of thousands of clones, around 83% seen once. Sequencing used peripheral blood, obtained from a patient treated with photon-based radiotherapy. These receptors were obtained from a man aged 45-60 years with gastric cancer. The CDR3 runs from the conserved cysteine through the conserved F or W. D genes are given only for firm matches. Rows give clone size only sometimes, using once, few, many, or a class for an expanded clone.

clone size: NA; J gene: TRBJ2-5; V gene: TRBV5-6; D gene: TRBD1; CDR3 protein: CASSFTTGVETQYF; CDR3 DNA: TGTGCCAGCAGCTTCACAACAGGGGTAGAGACCCAGTACTTC
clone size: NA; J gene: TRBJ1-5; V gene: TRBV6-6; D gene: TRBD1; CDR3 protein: CASVSEGAGNQPQHF; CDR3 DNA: TGTGCCAGCGTCTCCGAGGGGGCTGGCAATCAGCCCCAGCATTTT
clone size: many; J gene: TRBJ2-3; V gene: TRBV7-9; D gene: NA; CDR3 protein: CASSEDIGIDTQYF; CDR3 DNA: TGTGCCAGCAGCGAGGACATCGGGATAGATACGCAGTATTTT
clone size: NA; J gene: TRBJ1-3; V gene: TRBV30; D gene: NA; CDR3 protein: CAWSLGTGSGNTIYF; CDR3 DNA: TGTGCCTGGAGTCTTGGCACCGGGTCTGGAAACACCATATATTTT
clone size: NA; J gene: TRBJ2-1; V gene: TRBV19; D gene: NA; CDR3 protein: CASCATPDSSYNEQFF; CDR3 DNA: TGTGCCAGTTGTGCAACCCCGGACTCCTCCTACAATGAGCAGTTCTTC
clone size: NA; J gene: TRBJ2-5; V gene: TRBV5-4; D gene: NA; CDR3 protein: CASSTTTDEETQYF; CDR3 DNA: TGTGCCAGCAGCACGACAACGGACGAAGAGACCCAGTACTTC
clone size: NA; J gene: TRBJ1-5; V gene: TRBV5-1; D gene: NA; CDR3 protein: CASSLTGQTGQPQHF; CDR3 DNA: TGCGCCAGCAGCTTGACAGGACAAACGGGTCAGCCCCAGCATTTT
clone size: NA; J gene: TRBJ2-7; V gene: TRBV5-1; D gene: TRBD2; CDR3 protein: CASSLALSGSYEQYF; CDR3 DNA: TGCGCCAGCAGCTTGGCTCTTAGCGGGAGCTACGAGCAGTACTTC
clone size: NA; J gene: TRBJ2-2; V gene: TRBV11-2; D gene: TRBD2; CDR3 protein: CASRPRDYVDENTGELFF; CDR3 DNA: TGTGCCAGCCGCCCCCGGGACTACGTTGATGAGAACACCGGGGAGCTGTTTTTT
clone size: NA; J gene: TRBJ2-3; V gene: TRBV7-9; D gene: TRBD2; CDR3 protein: CASSLAGEGSSTDTQYF; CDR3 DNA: TGTGCCAGCAGCCTCGCGGGAGAGGGGTCTAGCACAGATACGCAGTATTTT